One sample yielded the 29 T cell receptor beta chains listed below, sequenced in a study of PD-1 blockade in mismatch repair-deficient tumors. Sequenced by immunoSEQ multiplex PCR; TCRdb stores in-frame clones only, minus some. The table includes 30,000 to 45,000 clones, roughly 84% detected once. The material sequenced was PBMCs, taken less than 40 weeks after starting pembrolizumab. These receptors were taken from an adult with mismatch repair-deficient cancer.

The CDR3 bases are TGCGCCAGCAGCTTCCTCCGAGGTCGGGGAGTCGGCGAGCAGTACTTC. Translation gives CASSFLRGRGVGEQYF. The genes are TRBV4-1 and TRBJ2-7; TRBD2 is a possible D gene (5 bases). V lost 5 bases to trimming and J lost 6 bases, with 23 bases between them. CDR1 MGHRA and CDR2 YSYEKL come from the germline V gene. This CDR3 spans 16 amino acids.

The chain is built from TRBV5-6 and TRBJ1-2, with 10 bases lining up with TRBD1. Per the germline V gene, CDR1 is SGHDT and CDR2 is YYEEEE. This CDR3 contains 16 residues. Unmatched junction bases numbered 9, after V lost 0 bases and J lost 7 bases. The CDR3 region has the DNA TGTGCCAGCAGCTTGGGGCGGGGACAGGGGAATGGTGGCTACACCTTC. This sequence encodes CASSLGRGQGNGGYTF.

The chain combines TRBV4-1 with TRBJ2-2; 7 bases agree with TRBD1. Per germline, CDR1 MGHRA and CDR2 YSYEKL. Trimming removed 9 bases from V and 4 bases from J; junction bases left unmatched: 8. This CDR3 region has 14 residues. The CDR3 bases are TGCGCCAGTGGGACAGCGCAAAGCACCGGGGAGCTGTTTTTT. Translated, it gives CASGTAQSTGELFF.

The V and J genes are TRBV30 and TRBJ2-3; 10 bases are a match to TRBD2. Germline V gene sequence: CDR1 GTSNPN, CDR2 SVGIG (reference sequence). This CDR3 is built from 15 residues. Germline trimming cut 8 bases from V and 0 bases from J; bases unmatched to any gene: 8. The CDR3 spells CARGRLAGSTDTQYF. CDR3 sequence (DNA): TGTGCCCGAGGGAGACTAGCGGGTAGCACAGATACGCAGTATTTT.

The chain joins TRBV27 to TRBJ1-2; D not resolved. The V gene's germline CDR1 is MNHEY and CDR2 SMNVEV (reference sequence). V dropped 5 bases and J dropped 4 bases, with 20 bases sitting between them. The CDR3 runs to 16 residues. The CDR3 protein is CASSAKPGGISYGYTF. CDR3 nucleotides: TGTGCCAGCAGTGCCAAGCCCGGAGGGATAAGCTATGGCTACACCTTC.

The chain links TRBV28 to TRBJ2-1; the match to TRBD2 covers 9 bases. The CDR3 length is 15 residues. Unmatched junction bases numbered 4, after V lost 2 bases and J lost 5 bases. Germline V lookup: CDR1 MDHEN, CDR2 SYDVKM. In nucleotides, the CDR3 is TGTGCCAGCAGTTTAGCGGGAGGGCCCCACAATGAGCAGTTCTTC. It encodes CASSLAGGPHNEQFF.

V usage is TRBV30 and J usage is TRBJ2-1; D is possibly TRBD2 (5 bases). The CDR3 sequence is 15 residues long. Germline V gives CDR1 GTSNPN, CDR2 SVGIG (reference sequence). V lost 3 bases and J lost 0, with 12 bases in between. CDR3 coding DNA: TGTGCCTGGAGGGAGGAGCGGCTCTCCTACAATGAGCAGTTCTTC. It translates to CAWREERLSYNEQFF.

This clone occurred a few times. The chain carries TRBV4-1 and TRBJ2-7; D is ambiguous. CDR1 MGHRA and CDR2 YSYEKL come from the germline V gene. Trimming left V 0 bases short and J 2 bases short, with 26 bases between. The CDR3 spans 20 residues. The CDR3 loop is CASSQDRFLLEPVKTYEQYF. DNA of the CDR3: TGCGCCAGCAGCCAAGATCGTTTTTTATTGGAGCCAGTCAAGACCTACGAGCAGTACTTC.

The V call is TRBV9, the J call TRBJ2-1; weak D call: TRBD1 (6 bases). Germline V CDR1 and CDR2: SGDLS, YYNGEE. This CDR3 spans 15 amino acids. Deletions cut 6 bases from V and 4 bases from J, with 17 bases between. CDR3 coding DNA: TGTGCCAGCAACGGGGACACATACCGTTACAATGAGCAGTTCTTC. It codes for CASNGDTYRYNEQFF. Drawing the rest from reference TRBV9 and TRBJ2-1, the complete variable domain is DSGVTQTPKHLITATGQRVTLRCSPRSGDLSVYWYQQSLDQGLQFLIQYYNGEERAKGNILERFSAQQFPDLHSELNLSSLELGDSALYFCASNGDTYRYNEQFFGPGTRLTVL.

This clone was counted only a few times. J is TRBJ2-7 and V is TRBV27, with 9 bases fitting TRBD2. Germline V gives CDR1 MNHEY, CDR2 SMNVEV (reference sequence). CDR3 size: 15 residues. Trimming cost V 5 bases and J 6 bases; bases outside gene matches: 11. CDR3 in amino acids: CASSLGTSSSSEQYF. As DNA, the CDR3 is TGTGCCAGCAGTCTTGGGACTAGCTCAAGCTCCGAGCAGTACTTC.

The chain links TRBV5-6 to TRBJ1-2; TRBD1 agrees at 7 bases. Trimming cost V 4 bases and J 8 bases; bases outside gene matches: 17. This CDR3 region has 16 residues. CDR1 SGHDT and CDR2 YYEEEE come from the germline V gene. This CDR3 reads CASSGRGQMSVGGYTF. In DNA form, the CDR3 reads TGTGCCAGCAGCGGCAGGGGACAGATGTCAGTGGGGGGCTACACCTTC.

The chain carries TRBV9 and TRBJ2-1; 12 nucleotides align to TRBD2. The CDR3 is 15 amino acids. The trim removed 4 bases at V and 7 bases at J, leaving 6 bases unmatched. CDR1 is SGDLS and CDR2 is YYNGEE in the germline V gene. The CDR3: CASSPRLAGENEQFF. DNA for the CDR3: TGTGCCAGCAGCCCCCGACTAGCGGGAGAGAATGAGCAGTTCTTC.

V is TRBV7-2 and J is TRBJ1-3, with D possibly being TRBD1 (5 bases). Germline assignment: CDR1 SGHTA and CDR2 FQGNSA. The CDR3 covers 15 residues. With 4 bases removed from V and 8 bases from J, the gap between germline ends came to 18 bases. The CDR3 DNA reads as TGTGCCAGCAGCTCGCCGGTGTGGGGCGCTTACACCATATATTTT. It is translated as CASSSPVWGAYTIYF.

This sequence joins TRBV18 and TRBJ2-1, with TRBD2 identical over 11 bases. The junction had 2 bases not matched to a gene; V was cut back by 3 bases and J by 4 bases. CDR3 length: 15 residues. Germline V gene lookup returns CDR1 KGHSH and CDR2 LQKENI. The CDR3 region is CASSPGTSGYNEQFF. CDR3 bases: TGTGCCAGCTCACCGGGGACTAGCGGATACAATGAGCAGTTCTTC.

The chain couples TRBV4-2 to TRBJ1-5; no clear D. CDR3 size: 15 residues. Per the germline V gene, CDR1 is LGHNA and CDR2 is YNFKEQ. The germline V and J ends were trimmed by 0 bases and 2 bases, with 8 bases remaining between them. CDR3 in amino acids: CASSQEGAGNQPQHF. In DNA form, the CDR3 reads TGTGCCAGCAGCCAAGAGGGCGCCGGCAATCAGCCCCAGCATTTT.

The chain combines TRBV7-9 with TRBJ2-7; tentatively, D is TRBD1 (6 bases). CDR3 length: 14 amino acids. CDR1 is SEHNR and CDR2 is FQNEAQ in the germline V gene (reference sequence). V was trimmed by 6 bases and J by 1 base, leaving 13 bases between them. The chain's CDR3 is CASSFLGASYEQYF. The CDR3 DNA reads TGTGCCAGCAGTTTTTTGGGGGCTTCCTACGAGCAGTACTTC.

This clone was counted a few times. The rearrangement joins TRBV5-1 to TRBJ2-7; the match to TRBD2 covers 14 bases. With 5 bases clipped from V and 6 bases from J, the junction kept 10 bases outside the gene matches. CDR1 and CDR2 from the germline V gene are SGHRS and YFSETQ. This CDR3 is 16 amino acids long. The CDR3 bases are TGCGCCAGCAGTCCCGGGACTAGCGGGAGAATACCCGAGCAGTACTTC. It codes for CASSPGTSGRIPEQYF.

The V gene is TRBV27, the J gene TRBJ2-1; the D gene is possibly TRBD2 (6 bases). Trimming shortened V by 7 bases and J by 0 bases, and 10 bases separated the two germline ends. This CDR3 comprises 14 residues. Germline assignment: CDR1 MNHEY and CDR2 SMNVEV (reference sequence). The CDR3 sequence is CASKDGSSYNEQFF. The DNA for the CDR3 is TGTGCCAGCAAGGACGGGAGCTCCTACAATGAGCAGTTCTTC.

The chain combines TRBV9 with TRBJ1-3, with 8 nucleotides matching TRBD1. Germline V gene sequence: CDR1 SGDLS, CDR2 YYNGEE. Trimming at V came to 0 bases and at J to 3 bases, leaving 2 bases not matched to a gene. This CDR3 has 15 residues. This CDR3 reads CASSVGTGGGNTIYF. The CDR3 DNA reads TGTGCCAGCAGCGTAGGAACAGGGGGTGGAAACACCATATATTTT. Filled out from reference TRBV9 and TRBJ1-3, the complete variable domain reads DSGVTQTPKHLITATGQRVTLRCSPRSGDLSVYWYQQSLDQGLQFLIQYYNGEERAKGNILERFSAQQFPDLHSELNLSSLELGDSALYFCASSVGTGGGNTIYFGEGSWLTVV.

V usage is TRBV28 and J usage is TRBJ1-3; D remains unclear. This CDR3 has 15 residues. V was pared by 5 bases and J by 0 bases, with 11 bases between. From germline, CDR1 is MDHEN and CDR2 SYDVKM. Written as DNA, the CDR3 is TGTGCCAGCAGTCCCCCCGTAATCTCTGGAAACACCATATATTTT. Its protein product is CASSPPVISGNTIYF.

The CDR3 DNA is TGTGCCAGCAGCCCTTATTTGGGGGGTAAAACGGGCTATGGCTACACCTTC. This translates into CASSPYLGGKTGYGYTF. The rearrangement links TRBV13 to TRBJ1-2, with a weak D call TRBD1 (5 bases). Per the germline V gene, CDR1 is PRHDT and CDR2 is FYEKMQ (reference sequence). The V end lost 5 bases, the J end lost 4 bases, and 23 bases lay between the germline ends. The CDR3 runs to 17 residues.

The chain employs TRBV18 and TRBJ2-7, with D tentatively TRBD2 (6 bases). Looked up from germline, CDR1 is KGHSH and CDR2 is LQKENI. The V and J ends lost 4 bases and 1 base respectively, with 11 bases between them. CDR3 length: 14 amino acids. As DNA, the CDR3 is TGTGCCAGCTCACGGGACTCCCAATCCTACGAGCAGTACTTC. Protein product: CASSRDSQSYEQYF.

This clone was detected only once. This chain joins TRBV10-2 and TRBJ1-4, with D hard to call. Between the trimmed V and J ends, which lost 7 bases and 3 bases, there was a span of 12 bases. The CDR3 totals 14 residues. Germline V gene lookup returns CDR1 WSHSY and CDR2 SAAADI. CDR3 bases: TGCGCCAGCATGCGTTCGTATGCTAATGAAAAACTGTTTTTT. Protein product: CASMRSYANEKLFF.

The V gene is TRBV7-2, the J gene TRBJ2-5; unclear D gene. Germline CDR1 and CDR2: SGHTA and FQGNSA. This CDR3 region has 15 residues. Trimming cost V 2 bases and J 5 bases, with 15 bases left between them. The CDR3 nucleotides are TGTGCCAGCAGCTTATCATATTTTTCCCAGGAGACCCAGTACTTC. Translation: CASSLSYFSQETQYF.

This chain links TRBV5-1 with TRBJ1-2; no clear D gene. The CDR3 totals 14 residues. Trimming took off 7 bases at V and 2 bases at J, with 15 bases between the two ends. Germline assignment: CDR1 SGHRS and CDR2 YFSETQ. The CDR3 is CASFAGRDNYGYTF. The DNA of the CDR3 is TGCGCCAGCTTCGCGGGCAGAGACAACTATGGCTACACCTTC.

The chain carries TRBV7-9 and TRBJ2-7; 7 bases line up with TRBD1. Looked up from germline, CDR1 is SEHNR and CDR2 is FQNEAQ (reference sequence). V lost 5 bases and J lost 2; bases outside the gene matches: 15. This CDR3 has 17 residues. CDR3 in amino acids: CASSPRWVGGIAYEQYF. CDR3 DNA sequence: TGTGCCAGCAGCCCGAGGTGGGTAGGGGGCATCGCCTACGAGCAGTACTTC.

The gene calls are TRBV28 and TRBJ1-1, with 7 bases fitting TRBD1. CDR1 MDHEN and CDR2 SYDVKM come from the germline V gene. The CDR3 spans 17 residues. Unmatched junction bases numbered 13, after V lost 6 bases and J lost 0 bases. In DNA form, the CDR3 reads TGTGCCAGCAGGGGAACAGGGGTTCGCGGGGTGAACACTGAAGCTTTCTTT. It encodes CASRGTGVRGVNTEAFF.

This chain joins TRBV5-1 and TRBJ1-3, with TRBD1 identical over 8 bases. This CDR3 has 14 amino acids. Germline V gives CDR1 SGHRS, CDR2 YFSETQ. J lost 2 bases, V lost 2 bases, and 0 bases had no gene match. The DNA of the CDR3 is TGCGCCAGCAGCTTACAGGGGGCTGGAAACACCATATATTTT. This sequence encodes CASSLQGAGNTIYF.

V usage is TRBV7-9 and J usage is TRBJ2-6; no reliable D call. Germline V lookup: CDR1 SEHNR, CDR2 FQNEAQ (reference sequence). This CDR3 spans 15 amino acids. The ends were cut back, 5 bases at V and 2 bases at J, with 10 bases in the middle. DNA of the CDR3: TGTGCCAGCAGCCCCCAGGTCCCTGGGGCCAACGTCCTGACTTTC. Translation: CASSPQVPGANVLTF. The complete variable domain, with remaining parts taken from reference TRBV7-9 and TRBJ2-6, reads DTGVSQNPRHKITKRGQNVTFRCDPISEHNRLYWYRQTLGQGPEFLTYFQNEAQLEKSRLLSDRFSAERPKGSFSTLEIQRTEQGDSAMYLCASSPQVPGANVLTFGAGSRLTVL.